This passage covers 22 T cell receptor beta chains from one sample sequenced in a study of blood T cells in healthy people across ages. Together with a sample-barcoded 5' primer, a J-beta primer mix was included in a second PCR lasting about 7 to 12 cycles. TCRdb processed the 5' RACE reads anew with MiXCR; each CDR3 protein has one entry. The repertoire holds roughly 1.6 million distinct CDR3 sequences, about 32% seen once, with about 11% in the top ten. The sequencing sample was made of blood. All receptors derive from a woman aged 25 to 39 in good health.

Comments on this clonotype: The junction departs from germline at one end; a sequencing error may be responsible. The gene calls are TRBV6-5 and TRBJ1-1; the D gene is possibly TRBD1 (6 bases). Germline lookup yields CDR1 MNHEY and CDR2 SVGAGI. This CDR3 contains 15 residues. The CDR3 protein is CASSLVGDWDTGAFF. The CDR3, as DNA: TGTGCCAGCAGTCTCGTTGGTGATTGGGACACTGGAGCTTTCTTT.

This clonotype has just a few counts. This chain joins TRBV4-1 and TRBJ1-1; D is uncertain. V lost 3 bases and J 7 bases, leaving 18 bases between the germline ends. Germline assignment: CDR1 MGHRA and CDR2 YSYEKL. This CDR3 contains 15 residues. The CDR3 DNA sequence: TGCGCCAGCAGCCAGCACACACGAAGGGTAAATGAAGCTTTCTTT. Its protein is CASSQHTRRVNEAFF.

The chain carries TRBV10-3 and TRBJ1-6, with 8 nucleotides matching TRBD1. Looked up from germline, CDR1 is ENHRY and CDR2 is SYGVKD. The CDR3 has 14 amino acids. The V gene end was trimmed by 8 bases and the J gene end by 5 bases; junction bases not matched to a gene: 5. The CDR3 loop reads CAIGTDRDNSPLHF. The CDR3, as DNA: TGTGCCATCGGTACGGACAGGGATAATTCACCCCTCCACTTT.

This clonotype was counted between two and nine times. V gene TRBV9 combines with J gene TRBJ2-7; either TRBD1 or TRBD2 may supply D (5 bases each). CDR1 and CDR2 (germline): SGDLS, YYNGEE. The length of the CDR3 is 15 residues. V lost 4 bases, J lost 4 bases, and 18 bases lay in between. The CDR3 reads CASSPGWDRTYEQYF. CDR3 DNA sequence: TGTGCCAGCAGCCCCGGGTGGGACCGAACATACGAGCAGTACTTC.

Many counts were recorded for this clonotype. The chain is built from TRBV13 and TRBJ2-3; no firm D call. The CDR3 totals 11 residues. CDR1 PRHDT and CDR2 FYEKMQ come from the germline V gene (reference sequence). Between the trimmed V and J ends, which lost 5 bases and 8 bases, there was a span of 8 bases. CDR3 nucleotides: TGTGCCAGCAGCCCTCCAGCTACGCAGTATTTT. Protein product: CASSPPATQYF.

This clonotype was detected many times. The V and J genes are TRBV14 and TRBJ2-1; D remains ambiguous. Trimming removed 1 base at V and 5 bases at J, with 9 bases between. From germline, CDR1 is SGHDN and CDR2 FVKESK. The CDR3 spans 14 residues. DNA for the CDR3: TGTGCCAGCAGCCAAGTTGGTTGGGACAATGAGCAGTTCTTC. It yields the protein CASSQVGWDNEQFF. Filled out from reference TRBV14 and TRBJ2-1, the complete variable domain reads EAGVTQFPSHSVIEKGQTVTLRCDPISGHDNLYWYRRVMGKEIKFLLHFVKESKQDESGMPNNRFLAERTGGTYSTLKVQPAELEDSGVYFCASSQVGWDNEQFFGPGTRLTVL.

The chain carries TRBV16 and TRBJ2-7, with D hard to call. The V gene lost 0 bases and the J gene lost 0 bases, with 12 bases spanning the gap. The germline gives CDR1 KGHSY, CDR2 FQNENV. CDR3 length: 16 amino acids. Here the CDR3 reads CASSQSQARSSYEQYF. As DNA, the CDR3 is TGTGCCAGCAGCCAATCACAAGCTAGGAGCTCCTACGAGCAGTACTTC.

The V gene is TRBV14, the J gene TRBJ2-4; 11 bases are shared with TRBD1. The junction had 8 bases not matched to a gene; V was cut back by 1 base and J by 0 bases. CDR3 size: 19 residues. Germline CDR1 is SGHDN and CDR2 is FVKESK. The CDR3 DNA reads as TGTGCCAGCAGCCAAGGGGCCGGGACAGGGGGGATAGCCAAAAACATTCAGTACTTC. Its protein is CASSQGAGTGGIAKNIQYF.

The chain is built from TRBV6-1 and TRBJ1-2; D possibly corresponds to TRBD1 (6 bases). V lost 3 bases and J lost 4, with 9 bases in between. The germline gives CDR1 MNHNS, CDR2 SASEGT. The length of the CDR3 is 13 residues. The CDR3 DNA follows: TGTGCCAGCAGTGACAGGGGCCCCTATGGCTACACCTTC. Amino acids: CASSDRGPYGYTF.

This clonotype was seen a single time. The final CDR3 position lacks the conserved phenylalanine or tryptophan, pointing to a likely read error. V usage is TRBV7-2 and J usage is TRBJ2-3; possibly TRBD2 for D (6 bases). The CDR3 spans 14 residues. Germline V gives CDR1 SGHTA, CDR2 FQGNSA. As DNA, the CDR3 is TGTGCCGGCAGCTTAGCCGCGGGGATAGATACGCAGTATTTG. It codes for CAGSLAAGIDTQYL.

There are a few counts of this clonotype. The chain employs TRBV11-2 and TRBJ2-6; D not certain. Trimming stripped 4 bases from V and 13 bases from J, with 14 bases between. The germline V gene has CDR1 SGHAT and CDR2 FQNNGV. This CDR3 is built from 13 residues. As DNA, the CDR3 is TGTGCCAGCAGCTCTCCCTCACTGGGGGTCCTGACTTTC. Translating gives CASSSPSLGVLTF.

The chain employs TRBV5-6 and TRBJ2-1; no definite D call. Germline-derived CDR1 and CDR2 are SGHDT and YYEEEE. This CDR3 is 15 amino acids long. Trimming took off 1 base at V and 2 bases at J, with 10 bases between the two ends. The chain's CDR3 is CASSLSRFAYNEQFF. The CDR3, as DNA: TGTGCCAGCAGCTTGTCTCGTTTTGCCTACAATGAGCAGTTCTTC.

In this sample, this clonotype turned up a few times. The chain uses TRBV20-1 and TRBJ2-5; TRBD2 agrees at 9 bases. Trimming at V came to 5 bases and at J to 1 base, leaving 2 bases not matched to a gene. The CDR3 has 13 amino acids. Germline assignment: CDR1 DFQATT and CDR2 SNEGSKA (reference sequence). The CDR3 coding sequence is TGCAGTGCTCTAGCGGGACCCCAAGAGACCCAGTACTTC. Translation gives CSALAGPQETQYF.

The V gene is TRBV18, the J gene TRBJ2-1; D is uncertain. Between the trimmed V and J ends, which lost 1 base and 7 bases, there was a span of 11 bases. The germline gives CDR1 KGHSH, CDR2 LQKENI. The CDR3 runs 14 residues. The CDR3 region is CASSPRTNRNEQFF. The CDR3 DNA reads TGTGCCAGCTCACCACGCACTAATCGAAATGAGCAGTTCTTC.

A few counts support this clonotype. The V gene is TRBV7-9, the J gene TRBJ2-3; D may correspond to TRBD1 or TRBD2 (5 bases each). There are 14 residues in the CDR3. Trimming cost V 4 bases and J 3 bases, with 11 bases left between them. Per germline, CDR1 SEHNR and CDR2 FQNEAQ (reference sequence). CDR3 sequence (DNA): TGTGCCAGCAGCTCCGGGGCCCTAACAGATACGCAGTATTTT. It yields the protein CASSSGALTDTQYF.

This sequence joins TRBV10-3 and TRBJ2-1; the D gene is possibly TRBD1 (5 bases). This CDR3 has 16 residues. Germline V CDR1 and CDR2: ENHRY, SYGVKD. Trimming took 4 bases from V and 0 from J, leaving 13 bases between them. The CDR3 protein is CAISVAGQASYNEQFF. Written as DNA, the CDR3 is TGTGCCATCAGTGTCGCAGGGCAGGCCTCCTACAATGAGCAGTTCTTC.

This clonotype has at least ten counts. The CDR3 DNA reads TGTGCCAGCACCGCAGGCGTTGCAGATACGCAGTATTTT. This sequence encodes CASTAGVADTQYF. V and J are TRBV12-3 or TRBV12-4 and TRBJ2-3; D is ambiguous. The germline V and J ends were trimmed by 7 bases and 4 bases, with 12 bases remaining between them. The length of the CDR3 is 13 residues.

The rearrangement joins TRBV24-1 to TRBJ2-1; weak D call: TRBD2 (6 bases). CDR1 is KGHDR and CDR2 is SFDVKD in the germline V gene. The length of the CDR3 is 14 residues. V lost 4 bases, J lost 10 bases, and 16 bases lay in between. The CDR3 bases are TGTGCCACCAGTGACCTTGGGACTGCCCAAGAGCAGTTCTTC. This gives the protein CATSDLGTAQEQFF.

The chain recombines TRBV20-1 with TRBJ2-3; D is unresolved. This CDR3 spans 12 amino acids. CDR1 is DFQATT, CDR2 SNEGSKA, per germline (reference sequence). DNA of the CDR3: TGCAGCTTGGCAACGCGCACAGATACGCAGTATTTT. Translated: CSLATRTDTQYF.

The gene calls are TRBV12-3 or TRBV12-4 and TRBJ1-4, with D unresolved. The CDR3 loop spans 13 amino acids. V dropped 3 bases and J dropped 8 bases, with 10 bases sitting between them. The CDR3 protein is CASSFRQGEKLFF. CDR3 nucleotide sequence: TGTGCCAGCAGTTTCCGACAAGGCGAAAAACTGTTTTTT.

The chain carries TRBV28 and TRBJ2-7, with unresolved D. Germline CDR1 reads MDHEN; CDR2 reads SYDVKM. This CDR3 is built from 13 residues. V gave up 3 bases and J gave up 2 bases, with 8 bases separating them. Written as DNA, the CDR3 is TGTGCCAGCAGTTTCTACTCCGCCTACGAGCAGTACTTC. It specifies CASSFYSAYEQYF.

The chain recombines TRBV11-3 with TRBJ2-1, with D unresolved. Germline values: CDR1 SGHNT, CDR2 YENEEA. The ends were cut back, 5 bases at V and 6 bases at J, with 11 bases in the middle. The CDR3 totals 13 residues. The CDR3 sequence is CASSKNVANEQFF. CDR3 nucleotides: TGTGCCAGCAGCAAGAACGTAGCCAATGAGCAGTTCTTC.